This T cell receptor (beta chain) was documented in a study of graft-versus-host responses after intestinal transplantation. Study-wide results and caveats: Allografts of patients with graft-donor T cell macrochimerism showed high graft-versus-host to host-versus-graft clone ratios.

Irradiated stimulators labeled with violet dye, around 200,000 in number, were plated with around 200,000 CFSE-labeled responders. Post-reaction, proliferating CD3+CD4+ and CD3+CD8+ responders (CFSE-low) were sorted. Sequencing used immunoSEQ multiplex PCR; TCRdb keeps in-frame clones, though not all of them. Here the sample spans about 10,000 clones, about 30% being singletons. Per germline, CDR1 MGHRA and CDR2 YSYEKL. The CDR3 is made up of 13 amino acids. J was trimmed by 6 bases and V by 5 bases; bases with no gene match: 2. The chain couples TRBV4-1 to TRBJ2-7; 12 bases fit TRBD2. The material was alloreactive CD8+ T cells from a mixed lymphocyte reaction culture, obtained before intestinal transplant. Subset: CFSE-low proliferating T cells sorted from roughly 6-day pre-transplant mixed lymphocyte reaction (GvH or HvG direction). The receptor was derived from a human patient who received an intestinal transplant. CDR3 sequence: CASSTGLAGEQYF. CDR3 in DNA: TGCGCCAGCAGCACGGGACTAGCGGGCGAGCAGTACTTC.